What follows are 27 T cell receptor beta chains derived from one specimen sequenced in a study of blood T cells in healthy people across ages. A J-beta primer mix and a sample-barcoded 5' primer were used in a second PCR of roughly 6 to 11 cycles. TCRdb re-analysed the 5' RACE reads in MiXCR, keeping a single row per CDR3 protein. Of about 680,000 distinct CDR3 sequences listed, 45% to 50% are singletons. Input material: blood. The source of these receptors is a woman aged 55-69 years in good health.

The chain uses TRBV2 and TRBJ2-3, with 10 bases that match TRBD2. The CDR3 is 14 residues long. The V and J ends lost 6 bases and 2 bases, in that order; junction bases with no gene match: 2. The germline V gene encodes CDR1 SNHLY and CDR2 FYNNEI. The CDR3 loop reads CASRLAGATDTQYF. The CDR3 bases are TGTGCCAGCAGGCTAGCGGGAGCCACAGATACGCAGTATTTT.

J is TRBJ2-7 and V is TRBV2, with TRBD1 as a possible D gene (5 bases). The J call may not be correct, given that the DNA end is closer to TRBJ2-5. CDR3 size: 14 residues. Germline V gene data show CDR1 as SNHLY and CDR2 as FYNNEI. For the CDR3, the DNA is TGTGCCAGCGTACGATCAGGGTTGGCAGAGACCCAGTACTTC. Its translation: CASVRSGLAETQYF.

This clonotype was observed a handful of times. This rearrangement joins TRBV15 to TRBJ2-5, with 7 bases aligning to TRBD1. The V and J ends lost 0 bases and 11 bases, in that order; junction bases with no gene match: 18. The germline V gene encodes CDR1 LNHNV and CDR2 YYDKDF (reference sequence). The CDR3 sequence is 17 residues long. DNA for the CDR3: TGTGCCACCAGCAGAGATGGCCCAGGGGGTAGCAGCAATGAGCAGTACTTC. Residues: CATSRDGPGGSSNEQYF. The full variable domain, in which reference TRBV15 and TRBJ2-5 provide the parts outside the CDR3, is DAMVIQNPRYQVTQFGKPVTLSCSQTLNHNVMYWYQQKSSQAPKLLFHYYDKDFNNEADTPDNFQSRRPNTSFCFLDIRSPGLGDTAMYLCATSRDGPGGSSNEQYFGPGTRLLVL.

This clonotype was picked up a small number of times. The chain joins TRBV20-1 to TRBJ2-7; 8 bases are shared with TRBD1. Germline V lookup: CDR1 DFQATT, CDR2 SNEGSKA (reference sequence). The J segment lost 2 bases and the V segment lost 5 bases, leaving 5 bases of the junction unmatched. This CDR3 spans 13 amino acids. CDR3 DNA: TGCAGTGCTGATGACAGGGGCCCCTACGAGCAGTACTTC. This gives the protein CSADDRGPYEQYF.

This clonotype was counted only a few times. The J gene is TRBJ2-3, the V gene TRBV7-9; D gene unclear. Germline loops: CDR1 SEHNR, CDR2 FQNEAQ (reference sequence). Trimming took 7 bases from V and 5 from J, leaving 22 bases between them. There are 16 residues in the CDR3. The CDR3 DNA sequence: TGTGCCAGCACCACAGAGGTCTCCAGGCCCGAAGATACGCAGTATTTT. This codes for CASTTEVSRPEDTQYF.

About this clonotype itself: This may be a read error: a much more frequent sequence differs by one nucleotide. V gene TRBV18 combines with J gene TRBJ2-7; 7 bases fit TRBD1. Germline CDR1 and CDR2: KGHSH and LQKENI. The CDR3 has 15 residues. The CDR3 sequence is CASSPPDRNPYEQHF. Written as DNA, the CDR3 is TGTGCCAGCTCACCACCGGACAGGAACCCTTACGAGCAGCACTTC.

This chain joins TRBV6-6 and TRBJ2-3; 7 nucleotides agree with TRBD1. J was trimmed by 2 bases and V by 5 bases; bases with no gene match: 10. Looked up from germline, CDR1 is MNHNY and CDR2 is SVGAGI (reference sequence). The CDR3 spans 16 residues. CDR3 region: CASSRQGQINTDTQYF. The CDR3 DNA reads as TGTGCCAGCAGTCGACAGGGACAGATAAACACAGATACGCAGTATTTT.

This clonotype came up a few times. This chain joins TRBV6-1 and TRBJ2-7; 8 bases match TRBD2. CDR1 and CDR2 from the germline V gene are MNHNS and SASEGT. The CDR3 extends over 13 amino acids. V shed 4 bases and J 2 bases; nucleotides not matched to a gene: 1. CDR3 nucleotides: TGTGCCAGCAGTGGACTAGCGACCTACGAGCAGTACTTC. Amino acid sequence: CASSGLATYEQYF.

The chain is built from TRBV7-2 and TRBJ2-2; D not resolved. Germline-derived CDR1 and CDR2 are SGHTA and FQGNSA. The V gene lost 4 bases and the J gene lost 6 bases, with 12 bases spanning the gap. This CDR3 spans 14 amino acids. The CDR3 nucleotides read TGTGCCAGCAGCTCCGACCCACGGCCCGGGGAGCTGTTTTTT. Translating it yields CASSSDPRPGELFF. The complete variable domain, with remaining parts taken from reference TRBV7-2 and TRBJ2-2, reads GAGVSQSPSNKVTEKGKDVELRCDPISGHTALYWYRQSLGQGLEFLIYFQGNSAPDKSGLPSDRFSAERTGGSVSTLTIQRTQQEDSAVYLCASSSDPRPGELFFGEGSRLTVL.

This chain uses TRBV28 with TRBJ2-3; 10 bases agree with TRBD2. V dropped 4 bases and J dropped 6; count of bases not matched to a gene: 13. The CDR3 runs 17 residues. The germline gives CDR1 MDHEN, CDR2 SYDVKM. CDR3 nucleotides: TGTGCCAGCAGTTCTAGCGGGAGCGCAGGGATCTTGGATACGCAGTATTTT. Its protein product is CASSSSGSAGILDTQYF.

V usage is TRBV7-2 and J usage is TRBJ2-1; perhaps TRBD2 as D (6 bases). Germline V CDR1 and CDR2: SGHTA, FQGNSA. V was clipped by 5 bases and J by 4 bases, with 15 bases between them. This CDR3 is built from 15 residues. For the CDR3, the DNA is TGTGCCAGCAGCGGTCAGGGACTTCAATACAATGAGCAGTTCTTC. Encoded protein: CASSGQGLQYNEQFF.

V and J are TRBV4-2 and TRBJ2-7; tentatively, D is TRBD1 (5 bases). Looked up from germline, CDR1 is LGHNA and CDR2 is YNFKEQ. The V gene lost 2 bases and the J gene lost 4 bases, with 18 bases spanning the gap. The CDR3 runs 16 residues. The CDR3 nucleotides are TGTGCCAGCAGCCAACCGACAGCTATTGGGATTTACGAGCAGTACTTC. Its protein is CASSQPTAIGIYEQYF.

V is TRBV27 and J is TRBJ2-1; 9 nucleotides align to TRBD2. The closer fit of TRBJ2-7 to the DNA end suggests the J call may be wrong. Germline-derived CDR1 and CDR2 are MNHEY and SMNVEV (reference sequence). This CDR3 comprises 15 residues. The CDR3 sequence: CASSPLTSGAYEQYF. CDR3 coding DNA: TGTGCCAGCAGTCCGCTGACTAGCGGTGCCTACGAGCAGTACTTC.

This chain uses TRBV5-1 with TRBJ2-4; maybe TRBD2 (7 bases). CDR1 SGHRS and CDR2 YFSETQ come from the germline V gene. This CDR3 is built from 17 residues. Trimming pared 0 bases from V and 2 bases from J, leaving 15 bases between. This chain's CDR3 is CASSLAGGGLTKNIQYF. The CDR3 DNA reads TGCGCCAGCAGCTTGGCCGGCGGGGGCCTTACCAAAAACATTCAGTACTTC.

The chain links TRBV5-1 to TRBJ2-1, with 7 bases that match TRBD1. The germline V gene has CDR1 SGHRS and CDR2 YFSETQ. This CDR3 is built from 16 residues. V gave up 4 bases and J gave up 0 bases; unmatched junction bases: 7. This CDR3 is CASSPSTGTSYNEQFF. DNA for the CDR3: TGCGCCAGCAGCCCCTCGACAGGGACCTCCTACAATGAGCAGTTCTTC.

This rearrangement joins TRBV6-5 to TRBJ2-7; D may be TRBD1 (6 bases). This CDR3 is 14 amino acids long. The V gene lost 2 bases and the J gene lost 4 bases, with 12 bases spanning the gap. CDR1 is MNHEY and CDR2 is SVGAGI in the germline V gene. The DNA for the CDR3 is TGTGCCAGCAGTTACGTGCAGGGGTCGTACGAGCAGTACTTC. Protein product: CASSYVQGSYEQYF.

This clonotype has more than one count but fewer than ten. This chain links TRBV5-1 with TRBJ2-1; D may be TRBD1 (6 bases). CDR1 and CDR2 (germline): SGHRS, YFSETQ. V lost 4 bases and J 4 bases, leaving 12 bases between the germline ends. The CDR3 sequence is 14 residues long. The DNA for the CDR3 is TGCGCCAGCAGCCCCCTGGGACAATACAATGAGCAGTTCTTC. The encoded protein is CASSPLGQYNEQFF.

This chain links TRBV20-1 with TRBJ2-7; TRBD1 might be the D (6 bases). V was pared by 4 bases and J by 2 bases, with 18 bases between. CDR3 length equals 15 residues. Germline CDR1 is DFQATT and CDR2 is SNEGSKA (reference sequence). As DNA, the CDR3 is TGCAGTGCTAACCCCCTCAGTTCAGGGGCCTACGAGCAGTACTTC. This gives the protein CSANPLSSGAYEQYF.

The chain joins TRBV7-2 to TRBJ2-1, with D uncertain. Germline V gene lookup returns CDR1 SGHTA and CDR2 FQGNSA. Trimming took 1 base from V and 2 from J, leaving 9 bases between them. This CDR3 spans 15 amino acids. CDR3 in amino acids: CASSLDMRTYNEQFF. CDR3 nucleotides: TGTGCCAGCAGCTTAGATATGCGAACCTACAATGAGCAGTTCTTC. Looking up the rest from reference TRBV7-2 and TRBJ2-1 gives the full variable domain: GAGVSQSPSNKVTEKGKDVELRCDPISGHTALYWYRQSLGQGLEFLIYFQGNSAPDKSGLPSDRFSAERTGGSVSTLTIQRTQQEDSAVYLCASSLDMRTYNEQFFGPGTRLTVL.

V and J are TRBV21-1 and TRBJ2-1; no DNA check was done on the table's D call, TRBD1. TRBV21-1 represents a pseudogene. CDR3 length equals 13 residues. DNA for the CDR3: TGTGCCAGCAGCAAGGACAGTCCGCCCGAGCAGTTCTTC. The encoded protein is CASSKDSPPEQFF.

Worth noting for this clonotype: The junction departs from the called germline gene at one end, perhaps through a read error. The chain combines TRBV27 with TRBJ2-3; no clear D gene. The CDR3 is 11 residues long. Germline CDR1 reads MNHEY; CDR2 reads SMNVEV (reference sequence). CDR3 amino acids: CASAFTNTQYF. CDR3 sequence (DNA): TGTGCCAGCGCTTTCACAAATACGCAGTATTTT.

In this sample, this clonotype turned up many times. The V call is TRBV3-1, the J call TRBJ1-2; D possibly corresponds to TRBD1 (6 bases). This CDR3 region has 13 residues. Germline V gives CDR1 LGHDT, CDR2 YNNKEL (reference sequence). The V end lost 4 bases, the J end lost 6 bases, and 12 bases lay between the germline ends. The CDR3 DNA reads as TGTGCCAGCAGCCCGACAGGACGAGATGGCTACACCTTC. Protein: CASSPTGRDGYTF.

The J gene is TRBJ2-5, the V gene TRBV10-3; D is possibly TRBD2 (5 bases). The CDR3 length is 12 residues. Trimming stripped 5 bases from V and 1 base from J, with 5 bases between. Germline V gene data show CDR1 as ENHRY and CDR2 as SYGVKD. The CDR3: CAISRGQETQYF. The CDR3 DNA follows: TGTGCCATCAGTCGGGGCCAAGAGACCCAGTACTTC.

This clonotype was counted between two and nine times. CDR3 bases: TGCGCCAGCAGCCCCAGGCAGGGTCTGGGTACTGAAGCTTTCTTT. It translates to CASSPRQGLGTEAFF. The rearrangement uses TRBV5-1 and TRBJ1-1; possibly TRBD1 for D (5 bases). The CDR3 is 15 residues long. Germline-derived CDR1 and CDR2 are SGHRS and YFSETQ. V lost 4 bases and J lost 5, with 18 bases in between.

The rearrangement uses TRBV13 and TRBJ2-5, with D perhaps TRBD2 (7 bases). Germline V CDR1 and CDR2: PRHDT, FYEKMQ (reference sequence). This CDR3 comprises 15 residues. Trimming took 7 bases from V and 4 from J, leaving 19 bases between them. In DNA form, the CDR3 reads TGTGCCAGCATCAAAAGTGGGGGCGGGGGAGAGACCCAGTACTTC. Translated: CASIKSGGGGETQYF.

This clonotype was detected a few times. The V and J genes are TRBV29-1 and TRBJ1-1, with a possible D match to TRBD1 (5 bases). Germline V gives CDR1 SQVTM, CDR2 ANQGSEA. This CDR3 has 11 amino acids. The ends were cut back, 7 bases at V and 7 bases at J, with 13 bases in the middle. CDR3 sequence: CSAGGADEAFF. Here the CDR3 DNA reads TGCAGCGCCGGAGGGGCAGATGAAGCTTTCTTT. The whole variable domain, remainder taken from reference TRBV29-1 and TRBJ1-1, is SAVISQKPSRDICQRGTSLTIQCQVDSQVTMMFWYRQQPGQSLTLIATANQGSEATYESGFVIDKFPISRPNLTFSTLTVSNMSPEDSSIYLCSAGGADEAFFGQGTRLTVV.

The chain couples TRBV18 to TRBJ2-1; 9 bases agree with TRBD1. Germline CDR1 and CDR2: KGHSH and LQKENI. The V segment lost 3 bases and the J segment 9 bases; nucleotides outside the gene matches: 9. The CDR3 totals 15 residues. The CDR3 bases are TGTGCCAGCTCACCGCGGACAGGGGTTGATACTGAGCAGTTCTTC. Translating gives CASSPRTGVDTEQFF.